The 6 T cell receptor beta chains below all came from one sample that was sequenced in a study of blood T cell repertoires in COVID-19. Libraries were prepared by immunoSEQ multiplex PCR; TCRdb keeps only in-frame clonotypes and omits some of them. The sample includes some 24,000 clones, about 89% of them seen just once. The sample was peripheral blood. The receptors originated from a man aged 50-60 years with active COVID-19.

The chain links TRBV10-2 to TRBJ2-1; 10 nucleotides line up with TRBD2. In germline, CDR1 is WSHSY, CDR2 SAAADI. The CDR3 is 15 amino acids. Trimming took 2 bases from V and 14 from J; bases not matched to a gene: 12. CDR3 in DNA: TGCGCCAGCAGTGAGGGAAGACTAGCGGGCGCCCAGAAGTTCTTC. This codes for CASSEGRLAGAQKFF.

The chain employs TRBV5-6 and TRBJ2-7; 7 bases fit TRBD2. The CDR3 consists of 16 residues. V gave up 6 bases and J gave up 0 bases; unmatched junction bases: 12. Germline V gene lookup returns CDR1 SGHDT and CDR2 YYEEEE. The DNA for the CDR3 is TGTGCCAGCAACTTTAGGACTAGGCCCCACTCCTACGAGCAGTACTTC. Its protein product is CASNFRTRPHSYEQYF.

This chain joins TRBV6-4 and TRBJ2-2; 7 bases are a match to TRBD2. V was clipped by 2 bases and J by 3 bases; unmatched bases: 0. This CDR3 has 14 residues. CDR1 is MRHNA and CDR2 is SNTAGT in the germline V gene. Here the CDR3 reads CASSDGRDTGELFF. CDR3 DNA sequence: TGTGCCAGCAGTGACGGGAGGGACACCGGGGAGCTGTTTTTT.

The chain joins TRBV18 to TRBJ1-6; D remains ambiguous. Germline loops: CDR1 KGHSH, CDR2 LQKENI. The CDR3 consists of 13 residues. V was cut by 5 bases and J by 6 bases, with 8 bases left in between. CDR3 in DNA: TGTGCCAGCTCAGAGATCCCTAATTCACCCCTCCACTTT. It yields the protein CASSEIPNSPLHF. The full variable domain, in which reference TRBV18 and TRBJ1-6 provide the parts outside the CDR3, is NAGVMQNPRHLVRRRGQEARLRCSPMKGHSHVYWYRQLPEEGLKFMVYLQKENIIDESGMPKERFSAEFPKEGPSILRIQQVVRGDSAAYFCASSEIPNSPLHFGNGTRLTVT.

In nucleotides, the CDR3 is TGTGCCAGCAGACAGGGGAGGAATTCACCCCTCCACTTT. Its translation: CASRQGRNSPLHF. The genes are TRBV6-5 and TRBJ1-6, with 7 bases lining up with TRBD1. The CDR3 extends over 13 amino acids. Trimming at V came to 6 bases and at J to 7 bases, leaving 3 bases not matched to a gene. Germline V gives CDR1 MNHEY, CDR2 SVGAGI.

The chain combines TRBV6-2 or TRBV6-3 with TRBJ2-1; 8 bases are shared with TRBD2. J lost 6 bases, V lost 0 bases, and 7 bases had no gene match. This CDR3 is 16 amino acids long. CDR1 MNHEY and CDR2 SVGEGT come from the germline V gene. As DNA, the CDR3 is TGTGCCAGCAGTTACTCTCACGGGGGGGCCTTCAATGAGCAGTTCTTC. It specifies CASSYSHGGAFNEQFF.